This section outlines one T cell receptor (beta chain) sequence together with its context. This specimen belongs to a study of technical replicates of blood from a handful of donors. There are 18 residues in the CDR3. The germline CDR1 and CDR2 sequences are SGHRS and YFSETQ. V lost 0 bases and J lost 6; bases outside the gene matches: 15. Clones were sequenced by immunoSEQ multiplex PCR, and TCRdb holds only the in-frame ones, with some missing. The top ten clones hold over 0.2% of a sample with 60,000 to 90,000 clones, approximately 97% of them seen once. The sequenced sample was T cells isolated from PBMCs. This chain joins TRBV5-1 and TRBJ2-7; 10 bases agree with TRBD1. This clonotype was obtained from a human donor in good health. The CDR3 sequence is CASSLETGGEQRFAEQYF. CDR3 DNA: TGCGCCAGCAGCTTGGAGACAGGGGGCGAACAAAGGTTTGCCGAGCAGTACTTC.